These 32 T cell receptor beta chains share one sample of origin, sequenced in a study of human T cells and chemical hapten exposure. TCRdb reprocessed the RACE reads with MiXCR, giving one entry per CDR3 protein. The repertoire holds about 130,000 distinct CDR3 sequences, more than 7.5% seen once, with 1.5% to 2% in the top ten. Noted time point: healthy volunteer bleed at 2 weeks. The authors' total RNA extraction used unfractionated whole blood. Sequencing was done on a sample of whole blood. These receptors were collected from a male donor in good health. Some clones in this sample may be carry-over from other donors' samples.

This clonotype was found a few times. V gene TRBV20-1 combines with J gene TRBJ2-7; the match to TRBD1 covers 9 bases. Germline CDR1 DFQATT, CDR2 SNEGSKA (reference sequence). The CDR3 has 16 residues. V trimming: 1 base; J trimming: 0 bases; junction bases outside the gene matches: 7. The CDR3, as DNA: TGCAGTGCTAGAGGGACAGGGGAATTCCCCTCCTACGAGCAGTACTTC. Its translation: CSARGTGEFPSYEQYF.

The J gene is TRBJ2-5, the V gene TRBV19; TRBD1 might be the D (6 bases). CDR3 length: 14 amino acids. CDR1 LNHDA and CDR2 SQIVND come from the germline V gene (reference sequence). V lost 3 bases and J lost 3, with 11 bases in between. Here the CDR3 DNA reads TGTGCCAGTAGTATGACGCCAGGGGAAGAGACCCAGTACTTC. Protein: CASSMTPGEETQYF. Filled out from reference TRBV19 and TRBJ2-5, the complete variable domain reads DGGITQSPKYLFRKEGQNVTLSCEQNLNHDAMYWYRQDPGQGLRLIYYSQIVNDFQKGDIAEGYSVSREKKESFPLTVTSAQKNPTAFYLCASSMTPGEETQYFGPGTRLLVL.

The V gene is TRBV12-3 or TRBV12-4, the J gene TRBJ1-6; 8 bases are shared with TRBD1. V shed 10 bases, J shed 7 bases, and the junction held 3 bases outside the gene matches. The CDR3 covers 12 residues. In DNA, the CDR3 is TGTGCCACCAGACAGGGGAATTCACCCCTCCACTTT. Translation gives CATRQGNSPLHF.

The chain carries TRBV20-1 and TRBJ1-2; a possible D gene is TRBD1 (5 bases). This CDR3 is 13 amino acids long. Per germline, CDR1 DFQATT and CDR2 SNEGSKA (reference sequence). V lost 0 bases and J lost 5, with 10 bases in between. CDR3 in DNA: TGCAGTGCTAGAGAAACGCAGGGTTATGGCTACACCTTC. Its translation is CSARETQGYGYTF.

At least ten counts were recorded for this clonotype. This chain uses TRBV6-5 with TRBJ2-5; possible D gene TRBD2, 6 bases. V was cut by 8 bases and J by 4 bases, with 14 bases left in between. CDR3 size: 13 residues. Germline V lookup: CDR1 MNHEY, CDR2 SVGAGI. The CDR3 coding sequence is TGTGCCAGCTGGGCGGCGGGAACAGAGACCCAGTACTTC. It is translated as CASWAAGTETQYF.

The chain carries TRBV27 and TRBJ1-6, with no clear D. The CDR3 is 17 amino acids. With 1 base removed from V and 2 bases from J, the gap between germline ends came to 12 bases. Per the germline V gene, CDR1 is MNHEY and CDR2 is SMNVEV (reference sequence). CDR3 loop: CASSLFSPRAYNSPLHF. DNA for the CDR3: TGTGCCAGCAGTTTATTTTCCCCCCGGGCCTATAATTCACCCCTCCACTTT.

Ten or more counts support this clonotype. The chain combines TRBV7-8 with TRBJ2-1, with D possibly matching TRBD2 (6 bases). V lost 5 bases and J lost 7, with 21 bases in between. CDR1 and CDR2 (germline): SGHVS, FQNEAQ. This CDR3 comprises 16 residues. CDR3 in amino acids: CASSQARRARMNEQFF. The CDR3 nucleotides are TGTGCCAGCAGCCAAGCCCGGAGGGCCAGGATGAATGAGCAGTTCTTC.

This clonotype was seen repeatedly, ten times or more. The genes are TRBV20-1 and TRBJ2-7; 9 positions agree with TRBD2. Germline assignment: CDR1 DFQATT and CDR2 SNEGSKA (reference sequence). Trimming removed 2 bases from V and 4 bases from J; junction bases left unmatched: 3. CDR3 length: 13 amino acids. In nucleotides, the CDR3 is TGCAGTGCTAGACTAACTAGCGGGTACGAGCAGTACTTC. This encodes CSARLTSGYEQYF.

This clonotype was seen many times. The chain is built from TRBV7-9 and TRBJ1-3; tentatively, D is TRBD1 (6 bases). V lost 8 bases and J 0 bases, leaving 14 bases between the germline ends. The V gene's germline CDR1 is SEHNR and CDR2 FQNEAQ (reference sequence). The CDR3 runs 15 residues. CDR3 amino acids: CASPSDSLSGNTIYF. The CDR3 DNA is TGTGCCAGCCCTTCGGACAGCCTCTCTGGAAACACCATATATTTT.

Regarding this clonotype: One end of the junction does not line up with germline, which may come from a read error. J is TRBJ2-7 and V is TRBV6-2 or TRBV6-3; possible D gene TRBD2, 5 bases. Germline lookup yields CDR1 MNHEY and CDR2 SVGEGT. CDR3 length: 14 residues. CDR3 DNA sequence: TGTGCCAGCAGACGAAGCACAGACACTTCGGGAAGGCACTTC. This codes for CASRRSTDTSGRHF.

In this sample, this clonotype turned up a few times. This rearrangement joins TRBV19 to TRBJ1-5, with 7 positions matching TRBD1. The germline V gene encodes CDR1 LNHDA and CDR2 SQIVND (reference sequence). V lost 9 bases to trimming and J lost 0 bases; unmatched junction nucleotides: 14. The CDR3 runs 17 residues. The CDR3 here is CASRGQIALNSNQPQHF. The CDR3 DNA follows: TGTGCCAGCCGGGGACAGATAGCCCTTAATAGCAATCAGCCCCAGCATTTT.

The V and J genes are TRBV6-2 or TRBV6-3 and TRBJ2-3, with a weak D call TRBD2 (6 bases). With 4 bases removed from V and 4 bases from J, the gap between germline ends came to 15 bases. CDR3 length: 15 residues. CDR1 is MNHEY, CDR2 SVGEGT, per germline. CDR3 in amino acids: CASSSTSGTSDTQYF. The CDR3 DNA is TGTGCCAGCAGTTCTACCTCCGGGACTTCAGATACGCAGTATTTT.

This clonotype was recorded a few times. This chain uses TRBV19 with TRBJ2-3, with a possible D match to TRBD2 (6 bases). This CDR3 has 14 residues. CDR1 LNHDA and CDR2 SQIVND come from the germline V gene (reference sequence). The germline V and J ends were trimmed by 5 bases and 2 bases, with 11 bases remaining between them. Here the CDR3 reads CASSHGTFTDTQYF. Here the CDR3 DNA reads TGTGCCAGTAGTCACGGGACTTTCACAGATACGCAGTATTTT.

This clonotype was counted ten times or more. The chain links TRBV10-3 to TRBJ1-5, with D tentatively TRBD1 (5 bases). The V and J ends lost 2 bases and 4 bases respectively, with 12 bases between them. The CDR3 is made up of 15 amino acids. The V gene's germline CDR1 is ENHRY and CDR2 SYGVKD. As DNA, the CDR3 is TGTGCCATCAGTGAGGATCAGGGACCGAATCAGCCCCAGCATTTT. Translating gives CAISEDQGPNQPQHF.

CDR3 amino acids: CASSPLPDTQYF. CDR3 nucleotides: TGCGCCAGCAGCCCCCTGCCAGATACGCAGTATTTT. The J gene is TRBJ2-3, the V gene TRBV5-1; D remains unclear. Germline CDR1 reads SGHRS; CDR2 reads YFSETQ. V was shortened by 4 bases and J by 4 bases, with 7 bases between the two germline ends. The CDR3 is made up of 12 amino acids.

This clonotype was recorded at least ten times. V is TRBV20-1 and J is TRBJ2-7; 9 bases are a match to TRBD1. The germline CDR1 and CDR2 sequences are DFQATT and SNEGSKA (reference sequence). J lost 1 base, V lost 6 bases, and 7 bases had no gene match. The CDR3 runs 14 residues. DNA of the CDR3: TGCAGTGCCATTAGGACAGGGGCGTCCTACGAGCAGTACTTC. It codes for CSAIRTGASYEQYF.

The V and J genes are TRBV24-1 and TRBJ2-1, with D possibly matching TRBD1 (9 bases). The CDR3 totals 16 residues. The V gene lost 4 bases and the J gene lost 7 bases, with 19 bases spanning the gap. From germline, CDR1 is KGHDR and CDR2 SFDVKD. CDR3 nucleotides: TGTGCCACCAGTGACGAGGGACAGGGCGGGGGGAATGAGCAGTTCTTC. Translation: CATSDEGQGGGNEQFF.

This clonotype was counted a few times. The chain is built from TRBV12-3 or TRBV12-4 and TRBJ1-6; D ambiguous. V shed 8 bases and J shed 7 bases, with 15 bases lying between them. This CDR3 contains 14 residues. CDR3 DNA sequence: TGTGCCAGCTCGCCGGGAGCGAAGAATTCACCCCTCCACTTT. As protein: CASSPGAKNSPLHF.

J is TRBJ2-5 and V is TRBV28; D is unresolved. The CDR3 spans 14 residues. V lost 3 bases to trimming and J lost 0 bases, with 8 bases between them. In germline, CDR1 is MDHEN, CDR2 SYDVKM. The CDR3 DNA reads TGTGCCAGCAGTTTCCGGACGTACCAAGAGACCCAGTACTTC. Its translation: CASSFRTYQETQYF.

The CDR3 bases are TGTGCCAGCAGCTTAGTGCGGGGCCTGAACACTGAAGCTTTCTTT. Translated, it gives CASSLVRGLNTEAFF. The chain joins TRBV7-2 to TRBJ1-1, with D possibly matching TRBD1 (5 bases). CDR1 and CDR2 from the germline V gene are SGHTA and FQGNSA. The V and J ends lost 1 base and 0 bases respectively, with 9 bases between them. The CDR3 consists of 15 residues.

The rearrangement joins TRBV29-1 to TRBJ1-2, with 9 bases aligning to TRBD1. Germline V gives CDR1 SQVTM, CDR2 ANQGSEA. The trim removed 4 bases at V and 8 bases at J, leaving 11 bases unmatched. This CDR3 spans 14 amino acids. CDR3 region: CSVAVLGQGLGYTF. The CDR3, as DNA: TGCAGCGTTGCGGTCCTCGGACAGGGGCTAGGCTACACCTTC.

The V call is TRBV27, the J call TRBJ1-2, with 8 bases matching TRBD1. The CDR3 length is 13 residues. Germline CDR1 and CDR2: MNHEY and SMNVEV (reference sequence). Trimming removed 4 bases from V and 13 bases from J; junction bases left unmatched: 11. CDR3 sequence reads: CASSSTGALVPTF. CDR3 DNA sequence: TGTGCCAGCAGTTCGACAGGGGCACTGGTCCCCACCTTC.

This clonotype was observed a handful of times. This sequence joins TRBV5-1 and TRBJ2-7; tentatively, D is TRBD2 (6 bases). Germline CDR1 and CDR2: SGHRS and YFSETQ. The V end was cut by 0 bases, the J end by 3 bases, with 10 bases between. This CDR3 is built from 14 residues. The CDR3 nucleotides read TGCGCCAGCAGCTTGGGGACTACTGACTACGAGCAGTACTTC. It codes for CASSLGTTDYEQYF.

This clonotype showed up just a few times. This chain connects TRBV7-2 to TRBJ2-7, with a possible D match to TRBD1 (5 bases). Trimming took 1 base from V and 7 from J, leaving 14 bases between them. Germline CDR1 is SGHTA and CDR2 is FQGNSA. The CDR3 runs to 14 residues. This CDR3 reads CASSLVRAPGEQYF. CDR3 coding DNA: TGTGCCAGCAGCTTAGTCAGGGCACCTGGGGAGCAGTACTTC. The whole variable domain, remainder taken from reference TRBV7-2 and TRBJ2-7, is GAGVSQSPSNKVTEKGKDVELRCDPISGHTALYWYRQSLGQGLEFLIYFQGNSAPDKSGLPSDRFSAERTGGSVSTLTIQRTQQEDSAVYLCASSLVRAPGEQYFGPGTRLTVT.

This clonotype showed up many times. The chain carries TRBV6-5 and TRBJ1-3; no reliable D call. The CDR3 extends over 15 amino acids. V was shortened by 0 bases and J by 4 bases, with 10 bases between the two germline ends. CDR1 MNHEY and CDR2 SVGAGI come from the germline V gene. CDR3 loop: CASSYSGGGGNTIYF. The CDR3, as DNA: TGTGCCAGCAGTTACTCAGGCGGAGGGGGAAACACCATATATTTT.

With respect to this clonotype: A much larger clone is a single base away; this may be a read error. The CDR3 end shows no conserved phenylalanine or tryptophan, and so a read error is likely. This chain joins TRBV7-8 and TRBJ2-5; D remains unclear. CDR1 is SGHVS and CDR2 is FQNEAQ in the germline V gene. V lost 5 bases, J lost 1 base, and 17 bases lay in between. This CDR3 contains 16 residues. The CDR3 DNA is TGTGCCAGCAGCCCCGGCAATTCAGGCGGCCAAGAGACCCAGTACTAC. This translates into CASSPGNSGGQETQYY.

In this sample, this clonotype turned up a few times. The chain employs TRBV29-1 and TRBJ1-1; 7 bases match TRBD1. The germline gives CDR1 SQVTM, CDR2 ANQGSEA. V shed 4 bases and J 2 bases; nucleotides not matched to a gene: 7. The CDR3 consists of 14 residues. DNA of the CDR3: TGCAGCGTTGGGAGACAGGGTAGCAACACTGAAGCTTTCTTT. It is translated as CSVGRQGSNTEAFF.

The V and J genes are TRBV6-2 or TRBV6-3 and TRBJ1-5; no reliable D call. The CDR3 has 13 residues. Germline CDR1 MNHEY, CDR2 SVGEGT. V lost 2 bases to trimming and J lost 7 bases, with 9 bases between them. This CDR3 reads CASSYGPQQPQHF. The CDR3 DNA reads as TGTGCCAGCAGTTACGGGCCGCAACAGCCCCAGCATTTT.

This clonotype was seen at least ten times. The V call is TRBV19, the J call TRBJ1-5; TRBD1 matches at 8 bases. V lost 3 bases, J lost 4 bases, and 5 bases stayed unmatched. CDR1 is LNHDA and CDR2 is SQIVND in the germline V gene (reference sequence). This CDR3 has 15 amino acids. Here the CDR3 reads CASSIGQGGNQPQHF. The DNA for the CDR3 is TGTGCCAGTAGTATTGGACAGGGAGGAAATCAGCCCCAGCATTTT.

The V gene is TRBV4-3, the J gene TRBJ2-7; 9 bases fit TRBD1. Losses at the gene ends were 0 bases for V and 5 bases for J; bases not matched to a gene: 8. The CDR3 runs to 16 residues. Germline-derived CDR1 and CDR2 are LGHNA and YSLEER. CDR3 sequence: CASSQDFGTGWNEQYF. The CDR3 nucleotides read TGCGCCAGCAGCCAAGATTTCGGGACAGGGTGGAACGAGCAGTACTTC.

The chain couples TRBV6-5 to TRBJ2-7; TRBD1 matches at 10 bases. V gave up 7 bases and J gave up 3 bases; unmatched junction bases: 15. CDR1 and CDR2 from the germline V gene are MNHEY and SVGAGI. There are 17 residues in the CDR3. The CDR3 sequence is CASTRGAGDRGIYEQYF. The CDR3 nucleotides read TGTGCCAGCACTAGAGGGGCAGGGGACAGGGGAATCTACGAGCAGTACTTC.

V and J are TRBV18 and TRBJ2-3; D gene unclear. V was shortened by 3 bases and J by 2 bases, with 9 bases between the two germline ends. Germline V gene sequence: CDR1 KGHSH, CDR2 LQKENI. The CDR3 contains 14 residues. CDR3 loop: CASSPGLATDTQYF. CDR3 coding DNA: TGTGCCAGCTCACCCGGGCTTGCCACAGATACGCAGTATTTT.